A selection of T cell receptor beta chains follows, all from one sample in a study of blood T cell repertoires in COVID-19. Repertoires were generated with immunoSEQ multiplex PCR, while TCRdb's copy carries only in-frame clones and drops some. The sample lists more than 200,000 clones, approximately 90% occurring once. The sample was PBMCs or T cells enriched from blood (not recorded which). Every receptor here comes from a woman in her thirties who had recovered from COVID-19. Both conserved end residues are trimmed from each CDR3. Rows may omit the clone size; those that give it use once, few, many or a size class.

abundance,v_gene,len,j_gene,CDR3aa
NA,TRBV30,13,TRBJ2-1,ASGLGLSSYNEQF
once,TRBV7-9,12,TRBJ1-5,ASGYEQGNQPQH
NA,TRBV7-8,14,TRBJ2-1,ASSALTGGRGNEQF
NA,TRBV7-9,13,TRBJ1-1,ASSLLLAGGSEAF
NA,TRBV19,17,TRBJ2-1,ASSIGGPGIRFSRNEQF
NA,TRBV9,14,TRBJ2-1,ASSARLAGGYNEQF
NA,TRBV9,12,TRBJ1-6,ASSVGLGDSPLH
NA,TRBV20-1,12,TRBJ2-1,SASPGRAANEQF
NA,TRBV4-1,14,TRBJ2-1,ASSQVRLAVYNEQF
NA,TRBV30,14,TRBJ2-3,AWSKTGGSSQGTQY
NA,TRBV9,14,TRBJ2-1,ASSVGGLAERNEQF
NA,TRBV7-9,14,TRBJ1-4,ASSLKVGQLNEKLF
NA,TRBV30,12,TRBJ2-2,AWVLSRGTGELF
NA,TRBV28,15,TRBJ1-1,ASSPPPSRQVNTEAF
NA,TRBV2,13,TRBJ1-5,ASRQGASGNQPQH
NA,TRBV19,13,TRBJ1-4,ASSTTGAVDEKLF
NA,TRBV5-4,13,TRBJ1-6,ASSLDSKRNSPLH
few,TRBV4-2,13,TRBJ1-6,ASSQADRDNSPLH
NA,TRBV7-6,14,TRBJ2-4,ASSPTGAGTKNIQY
NA,TRBV6-5,12,TRBJ1-4,ASSYRRGNEKLF
NA,TRBV28,12,TRBJ2-7,ASRGQGESYEQY
NA,TRBV29-1,11,TRBJ1-2,SVDSYGQIGYT
NA,TRBV4-2,15,TRBJ2-7,ASSQDRSGRLVYEQY
few,TRBV28,12,TRBJ1-4,ASRLTGGGEKLF
few,TRBV19,13,TRBJ2-7,ASSIPARGTYEQY
NA,TRBV24-1,12,TRBJ2-3,ATSGDRGPDTQY
NA,TRBV5-4,14,TRBJ2-3,ASSPEGTVHGDTQY
NA,TRBV6-5,13,TRBJ2-1,ASSKGQGVNNEQF
NA,TRBV7-9,14,TRBJ2-7,ASSLVRGPSPYEQY
NA,TRBV19,12,TRBJ2-3,ASSIGVRTDTQY
NA,TRBV28,10,TRBJ2-1,ASSLSLDEQF
NA,TRBV20-1,8,TRBJ1-2,SAFRDGYT
NA,TRBV20-1,15,TRBJ1-6,SASVPGASSYNSPLH
NA,TRBV28,13,TRBJ1-1,ASSWGGPIGTEAF
NA,TRBV6-5,12,TRBJ1-2,ASSLTGQGYGYT
once,TRBV5-4,9,TRBJ2-1,ASSYLNEQF
NA,TRBV2,12,TRBJ1-1,AVQWRVKDTEAF
NA,TRBV15,13,TRBJ1-2,ATSRPTGSIYRYT
NA,TRBV27,12,TRBJ2-1,ASSQTSGSNEQF
NA,TRBV24-1,11,TRBJ1-1,ATMGPTNTEAF
NA,TRBV10-3,11,TRBJ1-1,AIRGQMNTEAF
NA,TRBV18,14,TRBJ2-2,ASSPLIRQPTGELF
once,TRBV5-8,11,TRBJ2-1,ASSRDFYNEQF
NA,TRBV4-2,14,TRBJ2-1,ASSLTSGRSYNEQF
NA,TRBV6-5,13,TRBJ2-7,ASSYSDRGLFEQY
NA,TRBV9,13,TRBJ2-5,ASSPRGGDLETQY
NA,TRBV12-3/TRBV12-4,10,TRBJ1-1,ASSFLQGEAF
NA,TRBV21-1,14,TRBJ2-7,ASSKLDRGREYEQY
NA,TRBV7-8,12,TRBJ2-1,ASSLGLEYNEQF
NA,TRBV5-1,14,TRBJ2-2,ASSFLGVGRTGELF
NA,TRBV5-1,12,TRBJ2-1,ASSFGGDLNEQF
NA,TRBV19,11,TRBJ1-2,ASSIIQFYGYT
NA,TRBV4-3,15,TRBJ1-2,ASSQEPQAGGLYGYT
NA,TRBV5-6,13,TRBJ1-1,ASSFTGAPFTEAF
NA,TRBV10-3,14,TRBJ1-5,AISESVGGLNQPQH
NA,TRBV25-1,11,TRBJ2-1,ASSSEGRNEQF
NA,TRBV2,12,TRBJ1-1,ASSAIQGATEAF